This TCR beta chain stems from a study of long-term antiretroviral therapy in people with HIV. The study's findings and limits: Transplant donor controls retained higher diversity, though diversity increased after ART. The study collected blood between about 2003 and 2017, possibly under older ART regimens. Among HIV repertoires, CDR3 length ranges were narrower than those of controls.

As concerns this clone: Its target is not known.

The samples, holding about 0.95-10 million cryopreserved PBMC, were thawed before DNA extraction was carried out. Survey-level resolution applied to immunoSEQ assay v3.0. Assay used: immunoSEQ multiplex PCR; TCRdb lists only in-frame clones, some missing. The sample has 30,000 or so clones, over 90% seen once; the top ten hold around a tenth. The V gene lost 0 bases and the J gene lost 5 bases, with 9 bases spanning the gap. This CDR3 has 14 residues. Germline CDR1 and CDR2: SGHRS and YFSETQ. The source is a man in his forties with HIV. The sample here was unsorted PBMCs, taken 6.2 years after starting antiretroviral therapy. V is TRBV5-1 and J is TRBJ2-1, with D perhaps matching TRBD1 or TRBD2 (5 bases each). The CDR3 region has the DNA TGCGCCAGCAGCTTGGAGGGGACCAACAATGAGCAGTTCTTC. Translation gives CASSLEGTNNEQFF.